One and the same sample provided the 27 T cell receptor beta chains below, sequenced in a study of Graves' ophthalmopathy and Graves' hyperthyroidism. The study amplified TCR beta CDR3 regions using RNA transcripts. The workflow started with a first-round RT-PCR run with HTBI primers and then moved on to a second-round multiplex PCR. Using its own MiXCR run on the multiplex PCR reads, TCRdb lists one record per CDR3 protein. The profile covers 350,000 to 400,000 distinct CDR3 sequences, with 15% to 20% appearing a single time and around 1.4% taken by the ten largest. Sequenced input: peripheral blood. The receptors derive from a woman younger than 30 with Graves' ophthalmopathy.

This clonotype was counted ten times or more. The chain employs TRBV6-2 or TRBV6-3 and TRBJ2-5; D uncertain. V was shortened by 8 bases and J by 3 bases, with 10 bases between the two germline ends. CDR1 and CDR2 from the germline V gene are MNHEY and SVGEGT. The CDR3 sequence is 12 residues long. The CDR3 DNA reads TGTGCCAGCGGCTACAGAAAAGAGACCCAGTACTTC. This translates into CASGYRKETQYF.

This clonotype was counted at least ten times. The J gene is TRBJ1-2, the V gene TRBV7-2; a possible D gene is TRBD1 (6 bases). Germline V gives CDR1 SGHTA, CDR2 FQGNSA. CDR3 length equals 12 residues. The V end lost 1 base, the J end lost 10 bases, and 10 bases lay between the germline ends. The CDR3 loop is CASSLDTGFYTF. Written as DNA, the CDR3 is TGTGCCAGCAGCTTAGATACAGGGTTCTACACCTTC.

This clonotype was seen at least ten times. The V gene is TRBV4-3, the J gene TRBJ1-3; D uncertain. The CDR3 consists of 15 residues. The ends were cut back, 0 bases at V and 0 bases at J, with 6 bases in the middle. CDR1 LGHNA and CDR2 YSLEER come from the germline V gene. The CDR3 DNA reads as TGCGCCAGCAGCCAAGAGCGCATCTCTGGAAACACCATATATTTT. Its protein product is CASSQERISGNTIYF.

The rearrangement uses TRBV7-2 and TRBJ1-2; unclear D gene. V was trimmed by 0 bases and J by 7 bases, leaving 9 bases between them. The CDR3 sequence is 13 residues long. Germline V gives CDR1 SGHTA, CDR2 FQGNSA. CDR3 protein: CASSLAPERGYTF. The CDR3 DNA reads TGTGCCAGCAGCTTAGCGCCCGAGCGTGGCTACACCTTC.

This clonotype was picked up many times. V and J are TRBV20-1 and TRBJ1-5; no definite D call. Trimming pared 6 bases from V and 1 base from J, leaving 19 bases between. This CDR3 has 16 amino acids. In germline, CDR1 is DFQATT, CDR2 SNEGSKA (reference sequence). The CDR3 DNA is TGCAGTGCCCACGTATCGGGCGGTCAGAGCAATCAGCCCCAGCATTTT. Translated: CSAHVSGGQSNQPQHF.

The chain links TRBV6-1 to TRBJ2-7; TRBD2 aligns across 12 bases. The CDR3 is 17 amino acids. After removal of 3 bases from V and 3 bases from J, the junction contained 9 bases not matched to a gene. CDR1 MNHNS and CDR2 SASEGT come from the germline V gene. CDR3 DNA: TGTGCCAGCAGTGAGGACAAAACGGGACTAGCGGGCTACGAGCAGTACTTC. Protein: CASSEDKTGLAGYEQYF.

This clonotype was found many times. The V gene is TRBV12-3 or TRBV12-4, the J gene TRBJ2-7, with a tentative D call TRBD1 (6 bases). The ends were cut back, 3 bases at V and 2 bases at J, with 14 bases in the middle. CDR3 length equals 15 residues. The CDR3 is CASSFLTRDTYEQYF. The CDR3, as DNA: TGTGCCAGCAGTTTTCTAACCCGGGACACCTACGAGCAGTACTTC.

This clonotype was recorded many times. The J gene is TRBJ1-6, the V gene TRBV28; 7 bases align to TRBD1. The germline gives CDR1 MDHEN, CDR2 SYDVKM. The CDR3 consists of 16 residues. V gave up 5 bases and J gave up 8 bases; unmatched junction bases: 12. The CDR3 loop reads CASSLRLTGLHSPLHF. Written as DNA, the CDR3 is TGTGCCAGCAGTCTCCGACTGACAGGGTTACATTCACCCCTCCACTTT. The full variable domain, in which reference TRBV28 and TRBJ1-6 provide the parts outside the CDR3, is DVKVTQSSRYLVKRTGEKVFLECVQDMDHENMFWYRQDPGLGLRLIYFSYDVKMKEKGDIPEGYSVSREKKERFSLILESASTNQTSMYLCASSLRLTGLHSPLHFGNGTRLTVT.

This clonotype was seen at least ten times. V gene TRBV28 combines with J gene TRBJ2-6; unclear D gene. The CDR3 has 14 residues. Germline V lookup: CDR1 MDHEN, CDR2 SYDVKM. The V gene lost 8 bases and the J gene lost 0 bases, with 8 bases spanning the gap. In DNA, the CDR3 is TGTGCCAGCCGAAAGATCTCTGGGGCCAACGTCCTGACTTTC. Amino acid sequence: CASRKISGANVLTF.

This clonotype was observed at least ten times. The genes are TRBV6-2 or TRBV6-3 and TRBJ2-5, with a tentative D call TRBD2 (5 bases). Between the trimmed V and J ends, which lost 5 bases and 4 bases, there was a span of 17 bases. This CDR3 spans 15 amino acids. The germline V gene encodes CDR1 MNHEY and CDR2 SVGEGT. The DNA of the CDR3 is TGTGCCAGCAGTCCTACTCGCAGAGGGATAGAGACCCAGTACTTC. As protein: CASSPTRRGIETQYF.

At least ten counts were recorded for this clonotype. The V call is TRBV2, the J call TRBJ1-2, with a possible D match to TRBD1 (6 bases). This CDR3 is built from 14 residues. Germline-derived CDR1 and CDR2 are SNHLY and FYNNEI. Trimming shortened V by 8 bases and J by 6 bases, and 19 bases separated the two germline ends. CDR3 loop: CASVRLWGADGYTF. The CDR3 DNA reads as TGTGCCAGCGTAAGATTGTGGGGGGCTGATGGCTACACCTTC.

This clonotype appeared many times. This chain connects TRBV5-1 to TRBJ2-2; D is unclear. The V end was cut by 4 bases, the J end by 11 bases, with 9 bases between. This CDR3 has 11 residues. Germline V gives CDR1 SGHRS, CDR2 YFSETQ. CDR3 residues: CASSLARELFF. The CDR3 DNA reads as TGCGCCAGCAGCCTGGCAAGAGAGCTGTTTTTT.

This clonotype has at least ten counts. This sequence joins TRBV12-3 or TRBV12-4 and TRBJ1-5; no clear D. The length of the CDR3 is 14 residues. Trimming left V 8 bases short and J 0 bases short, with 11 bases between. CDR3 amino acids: CASHFGNSNQPQHF. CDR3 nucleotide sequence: TGTGCCAGCCATTTCGGAAATAGCAATCAGCCCCAGCATTTT.

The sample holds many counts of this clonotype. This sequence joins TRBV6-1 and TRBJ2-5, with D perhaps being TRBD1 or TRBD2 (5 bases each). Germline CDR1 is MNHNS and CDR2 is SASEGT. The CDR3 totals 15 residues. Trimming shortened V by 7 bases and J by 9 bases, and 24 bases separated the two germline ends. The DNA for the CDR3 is TGTGCCAGCACCGGGACCCCTAACGATCGGTCCCCCCAGTACTTC. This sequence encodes CASTGTPNDRSPQYF.

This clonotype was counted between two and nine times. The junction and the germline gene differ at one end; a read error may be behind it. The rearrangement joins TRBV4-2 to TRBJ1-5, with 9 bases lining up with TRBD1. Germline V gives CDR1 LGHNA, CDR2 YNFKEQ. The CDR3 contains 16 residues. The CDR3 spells CASGQDRWTGDVAQHF. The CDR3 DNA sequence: TGTGCCAGCGGCCAAGACCGCTGGACAGGGGACGTGGCCCAGCATTTT.

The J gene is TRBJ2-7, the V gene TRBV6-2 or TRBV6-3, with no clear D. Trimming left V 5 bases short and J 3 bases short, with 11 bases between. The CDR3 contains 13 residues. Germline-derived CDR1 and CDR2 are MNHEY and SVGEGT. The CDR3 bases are TGTGCCAGCAGTCGGACGGCTTACTACGAGCAGTACTTC. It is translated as CASSRTAYYEQYF.

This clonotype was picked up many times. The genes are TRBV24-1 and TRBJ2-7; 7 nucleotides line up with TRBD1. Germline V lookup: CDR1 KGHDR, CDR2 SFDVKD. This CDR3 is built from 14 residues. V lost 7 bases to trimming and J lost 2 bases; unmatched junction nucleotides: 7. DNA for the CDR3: TGTGCCACCAGCACAGGGGAAAGGGCCTACGAGCAGTACTTC. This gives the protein CATSTGERAYEQYF.

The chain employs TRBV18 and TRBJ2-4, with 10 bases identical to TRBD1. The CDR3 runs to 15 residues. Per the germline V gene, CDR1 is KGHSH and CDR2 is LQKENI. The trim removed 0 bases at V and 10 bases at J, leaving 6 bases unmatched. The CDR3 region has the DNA TGTGCCAGCTCACCACCGGGGGACAGGGGTAATATTCAGTACTTC. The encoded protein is CASSPPGDRGNIQYF.

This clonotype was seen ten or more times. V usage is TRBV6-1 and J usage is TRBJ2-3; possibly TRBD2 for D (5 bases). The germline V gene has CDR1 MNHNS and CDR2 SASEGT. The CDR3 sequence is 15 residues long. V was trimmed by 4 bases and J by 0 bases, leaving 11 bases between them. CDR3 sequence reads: CASSGGRISTDTQYF. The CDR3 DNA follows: TGTGCCAGCAGTGGAGGGCGGATAAGCACAGATACGCAGTATTTT.

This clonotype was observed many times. The CDR3 sequence is CAWKSSAYEQYF. CDR3 bases: TGTGCCTGGAAAAGTTCGGCGTACGAGCAGTACTTC. The rearrangement joins TRBV30 to TRBJ2-7; D gene ambiguous. The germline V gene encodes CDR1 GTSNPN and CDR2 SVGIG (reference sequence). Trimming cost V 4 bases and J 4 bases, with 11 bases left between them. The CDR3 consists of 12 residues. The full variable domain, completed using reference TRBV30 and TRBJ2-7, is SQTIHQWPATLVQPVGSPLSLECTVEGTSNPNLYWYRQAAGRGLQLLFYSVGIGQISSEVPQNLSASRPQDRQFILSSKKLLLSDSGFYLCAWKSSAYEQYFGPGTRLTVT.

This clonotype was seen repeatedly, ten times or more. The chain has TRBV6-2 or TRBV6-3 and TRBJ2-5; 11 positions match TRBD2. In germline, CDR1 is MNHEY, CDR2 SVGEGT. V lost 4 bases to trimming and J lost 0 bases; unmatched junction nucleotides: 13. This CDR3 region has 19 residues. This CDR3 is CASSSWTSGPPPNQETQYF. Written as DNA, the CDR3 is TGTGCCAGCAGTTCGTGGACTAGCGGGCCACCTCCAAACCAAGAGACCCAGTACTTC.

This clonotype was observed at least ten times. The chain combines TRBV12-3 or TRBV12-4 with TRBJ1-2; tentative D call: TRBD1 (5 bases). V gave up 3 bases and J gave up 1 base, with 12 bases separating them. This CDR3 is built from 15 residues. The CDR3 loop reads CASSFRPGVNYGYTF. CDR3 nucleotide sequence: TGTGCCAGCAGTTTTCGCCCGGGGGTTAACTATGGCTACACCTTC.

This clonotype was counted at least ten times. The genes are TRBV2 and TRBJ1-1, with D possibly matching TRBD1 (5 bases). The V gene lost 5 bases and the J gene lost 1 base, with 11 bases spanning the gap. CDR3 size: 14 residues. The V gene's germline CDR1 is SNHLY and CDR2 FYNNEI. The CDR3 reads CASSNLDTNTEAFF. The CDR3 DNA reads TGTGCCAGCAGTAATCTGGACACGAACACTGAAGCTTTCTTT.

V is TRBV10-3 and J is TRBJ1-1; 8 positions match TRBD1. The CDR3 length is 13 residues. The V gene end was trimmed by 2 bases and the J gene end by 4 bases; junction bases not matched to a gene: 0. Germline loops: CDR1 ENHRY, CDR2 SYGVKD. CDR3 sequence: CAISEGQGTEAFF. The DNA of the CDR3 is TGTGCCATCAGTGAGGGACAGGGCACTGAAGCTTTCTTT.

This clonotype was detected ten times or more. This CDR3 reads CASRTPGVDNSPLHF. The CDR3 DNA reads TGTGCCAGCAGGACCCCAGGCGTCGATAATTCACCCCTCCACTTT. V and J are TRBV12-3 or TRBV12-4 and TRBJ1-6; no clear D gene. The CDR3 covers 15 residues. The V gene lost 6 bases and the J gene lost 5 bases, with 14 bases spanning the gap.

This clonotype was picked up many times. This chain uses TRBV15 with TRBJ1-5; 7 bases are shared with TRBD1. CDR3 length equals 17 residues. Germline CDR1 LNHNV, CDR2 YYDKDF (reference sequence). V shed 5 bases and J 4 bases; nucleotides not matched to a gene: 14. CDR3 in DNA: TGTGCCACCAGCCACCGGCTTGCCGGGACAGTTAATCAGCCCCAGCATTTT. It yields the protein CATSHRLAGTVNQPQHF. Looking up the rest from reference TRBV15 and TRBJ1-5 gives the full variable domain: DAMVIQNPRYQVTQFGKPVTLSCSQTLNHNVMYWYQQKSSQAPKLLFHYYDKDFNNEADTPDNFQSRRPNTSFCFLDIRSPGLGDTAMYLCATSHRLAGTVNQPQHFGDGTRLSIL.

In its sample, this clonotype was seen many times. CDR3 bases: TGTGCCAGCGGCGGCAGAGAAGAGACCCAGTACTTC. Translating it yields CASGGREETQYF. The chain links TRBV10-3 to TRBJ2-5; the D is unclear. V gave up 10 bases and J gave up 3 bases, with 12 bases separating them. Germline V gene lookup returns CDR1 ENHRY and CDR2 SYGVKD. This CDR3 is built from 12 residues.